Following are 3 T cell receptor beta chains from one sample sequenced in a study of T cells expressing NK-cell markers. TCRdb reanalyzed the 5' RACE reads and collapses them to one entry per CDR3 protein, without DNA. This sample contains about 390,000 distinct CDR3 sequences. The sequenced sample consisted of blood T cells: a sorted CD56 or NKG2C T cell subset, CD4+ or CD8+ T cells, or bulk PBMC T cells (not recorded which). Receptors were obtained from a woman in her forties or fifties in good health.

CDR3 region: CASTYGTAGGAFF. This chain connects TRBV11-2 to TRBJ1-1; TCRdb proposes TRBD1, but this gene call is untestable without DNA. The germline gives CDR1 SGHAT, CDR2 FQNNGV. This CDR3 region has 13 residues.

The chain couples TRBV18 to TRBJ2-4. Germline-derived CDR1 and CDR2 are KGHSH and LQKENI. This CDR3 region has 15 residues. This CDR3 is CASSPTTLAKNIQYF.

The rearrangement uses TRBV7-2 and TRBJ2-2; TCRdb gives TRBD1 as the D gene, but with no DNA this cannot be confirmed. The CDR3 totals 14 residues. The germline gives CDR1 SGHTA, CDR2 FQGNSA. CDR3 region: CASRRPGETGELFF. The full variable domain, its missing parts supplied by reference TRBV7-2 and TRBJ2-2, is GAGVSQSPSNKVTEKGKDVELRCDPISGHTALYWYRQSLGQGLEFLIYFQGNSAPDKSGLPSDRFSAERTGGSVSTLTIQRTQQEDSAVYLCASRRPGETGELFFGEGSRLTVL.